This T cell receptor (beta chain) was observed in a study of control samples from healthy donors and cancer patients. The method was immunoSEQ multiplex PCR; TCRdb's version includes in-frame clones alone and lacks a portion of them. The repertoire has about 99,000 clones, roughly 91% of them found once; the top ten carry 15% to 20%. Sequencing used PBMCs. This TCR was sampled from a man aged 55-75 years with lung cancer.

Here the CDR3 reads CASSLGQPNTDTQYF. The CDR3 DNA reads TGTGCCAGCTCACTAGGACAGCCGAACACAGATACGCAGTATTTT. The V call is TRBV18, the J call TRBJ2-3, with D possibly being TRBD1 (6 bases). This CDR3 region has 15 residues. The V end lost 4 bases, the J end lost 2 bases, and 13 bases lay between the germline ends. Germline V CDR1 and CDR2: KGHSH, LQKENI.